These 6 T cell receptor beta chains share one sample of origin, sequenced in a study of CD8+ T cells in alopecia areata. Sample treatment: oral pan-JAK inhibitor, 5-10 mg twice daily. cDNA prepared by RNA extraction and subsequent reverse transcription served as the template for sequencing. Produced via immunoSEQ multiplex PCR; TCRdb's table is partial and in-frame only. The data hold under 150,000 clones, with roughly 82% observed a single time. The sample in question was CD8+ T cells sorted from blood, obtained at week 4, from a patient treated with tofacitinib. The source of these receptors is a human donor with alopecia areata.

This chain uses TRBV4-3 with TRBJ2-2; no definite D call. The germline V and J ends were trimmed by 0 bases and 4 bases, with 6 bases remaining between them. The CDR3 length is 14 residues. The germline V gene has CDR1 LGHNA and CDR2 YSLEER. CDR3 nucleotides: TGCGCCAGCAGCCAAGACCACACCACCGGGGAGCTGTTTTTT. Its protein product is CASSQDHTTGELFF.

The rearrangement links TRBV18 to TRBJ1-5; D remains unclear. CDR1 KGHSH and CDR2 LQKENI come from the germline V gene. V was cut by 4 bases and J by 2 bases, with 9 bases left in between. The CDR3 extends over 14 amino acids. CDR3 coding DNA: TGTGCCAGCTCACGATCCGGGGGCAATCAGCCCCAGCATTTT. It is translated as CASSRSGGNQPQHF.

The J gene is TRBJ2-7, the V gene TRBV27, with unresolved D. V lost 2 bases, J lost 1 base, and 15 bases lay in between. Germline V CDR1 and CDR2: MNHEY, SMNVEV (reference sequence). The CDR3 contains 16 residues. In DNA form, the CDR3 reads TGTGCCAGCAGTTTAGGCCCTAGACGGGTATCCTACGAGCAGTACTTC. Amino acid sequence: CASSLGPRRVSYEQYF.

The chain employs TRBV28 and TRBJ2-3; 9 nucleotides match TRBD2. From germline, CDR1 is MDHEN and CDR2 SYDVKM. The CDR3 runs to 18 residues. Trimming removed 8 bases from V and 4 bases from J; junction bases left unmatched: 19. The DNA for the CDR3 is TGTGCCAGCTCTAGTTTGGCAATAGCGGGGGATCCGGCAGATACGCAGTATTTT. This gives the protein CASSSLAIAGDPADTQYF. Drawing the rest from reference TRBV28 and TRBJ2-3, the complete variable domain is DVKVTQSSRYLVKRTGEKVFLECVQDMDHENMFWYRQDPGLGLRLIYFSYDVKMKEKGDIPEGYSVSREKKERFSLILESASTNQTSMYLCASSSLAIAGDPADTQYFGPGTRLTVL.

The chain uses TRBV11-2 and TRBJ2-7; D perhaps matches TRBD1 (5 bases). The CDR3 is 13 amino acids. In germline, CDR1 is SGHAT, CDR2 FQNNGV. V lost 5 bases and J 0 bases, leaving 8 bases between the germline ends. The CDR3 loop reads CASSVGVSYEQYF. The CDR3 nucleotides read TGTGCCAGCAGCGTAGGGGTCTCCTACGAGCAGTACTTC.

This rearrangement joins TRBV4-1 to TRBJ2-2, with unresolved D. This CDR3 is 17 amino acids long. CDR1 and CDR2 from the germline V gene are MGHRA and YSYEKL. Trimming pared 0 bases from V and 2 bases from J, leaving 13 bases between. CDR3 in DNA: TGCGCCAGCAGCCAAGACCCCGGAAACCTCAACACCGGGGAGCTGTTTTTT. Protein: CASSQDPGNLNTGELFF.